The rows below give T cell receptor beta chains drawn from one sample of a study of blood T cell repertoires in COVID-19. This table comes from immunoSEQ multiplex PCR, and its TCRdb copy is limited to in-frame clones, with some not included. The data contain 200,000 to 250,000 clones, around nine tenths of them seen just once; the ten biggest clones take up less than 3%. The sequencing input was peripheral blood. The source of these receptors is a woman aged 55-69 years with acute or convalescent COVID-19. Both conserved end residues are part of each CDR3. Fields, in order: clone size, V gene, D gene, J gene, CDR3 protein, CDR3 DNA. D genes are given only for firm matches. Size is omitted from some rows. Given values are once, few, many or a class for expanded clones.

clone_size: few
v_call: TRBV27
d_call: NA
j_call: TRBJ1-6
cdr3_aa: CASSLSGTLNSPLHF
cdr3_nt: TGTGCCAGCAGTTTATCTGGGACATTGAATTCACCCCTCCACTTT

clone_size: once
v_call: TRBV19
d_call: TRBD1
j_call: TRBJ1-2
cdr3_aa: CASSEQGVPGLYTF
cdr3_nt: TGTGCCAGTAGCGAACAGGGGGTCCCCGGGCTCTACACCTTC

clone_size: NA
v_call: TRBV7-9
d_call: TRBD1
j_call: TRBJ1-2
cdr3_aa: CASRPGTGEIRYTF
cdr3_nt: TGTGCCAGCAGACCCGGGACAGGGGAAATTCGCTACACCTTC

clone_size: NA
v_call: TRBV30
d_call: TRBD1
j_call: TRBJ1-1
cdr3_aa: CAWRGQGNTEAFF
cdr3_nt: TGTGCCTGGAGGGGACAGGGGAACACTGAAGCTTTCTTT

clone_size: NA
v_call: TRBV7-3
d_call: NA
j_call: TRBJ2-3
cdr3_aa: CASSVQGRIDTDTQYF
cdr3_nt: TGTGCCAGCAGCGTACAGGGGAGGATCGACACAGATACGCAGTATTTT

clone_size: few
v_call: TRBV6-1
d_call: NA
j_call: TRBJ1-2
cdr3_aa: CASSEEPGIVRGYTF
cdr3_nt: TGTGCCAGCAGTGAAGAGCCGGGAATCGTGCGAGGCTACACCTTC

clone_size: NA
v_call: TRBV6-2/TRBV6-3
d_call: NA
j_call: TRBJ2-7
cdr3_aa: CASSFRTFARYEQYF
cdr3_nt: TGTGCCAGCAGTTTCCGGACATTCGCGAGATACGAGCAGTACTTC

clone_size: NA
v_call: TRBV4-1
d_call: NA
j_call: TRBJ1-5
cdr3_aa: CASSSSGRYSNQPQHF
cdr3_nt: TGCGCCAGCAGCTCCTCCGGCAGGTATAGCAATCAGCCCCAGCATTTT

clone_size: NA
v_call: TRBV4-2
d_call: NA
j_call: TRBJ1-5
cdr3_aa: CASSRGGDSNQPQHF
cdr3_nt: TGTGCCAGCAGCCGGGGAGGGGATAGCAATCAGCCCCAGCATTTT

clone_size: NA
v_call: TRBV19
d_call: TRBD1
j_call: TRBJ1-5
cdr3_aa: CASRDRGFGSNQPQHF
cdr3_nt: TGTGCCAGCAGAGACAGGGGATTCGGTAGCAATCAGCCCCAGCATTTT

clone_size: NA
v_call: TRBV30
d_call: TRBD1
j_call: TRBJ2-7
cdr3_aa: CAWSSGTETYEQYF
cdr3_nt: TGTGCCTGGAGTTCCGGGACAGAAACCTACGAGCAGTACTTC

clone_size: few
v_call: TRBV6-5
d_call: NA
j_call: TRBJ2-7
cdr3_aa: CASSSATAVQYF
cdr3_nt: TGTGCCAGCAGTTCCGCCACAGCGGTGCAGTACTTC

clone_size: NA
v_call: TRBV11-2
d_call: NA
j_call: TRBJ2-5
cdr3_aa: CASSFGLPETQYF
cdr3_nt: TGTGCCAGCAGCTTCGGGTTACCGGAGACCCAGTACTTC

clone_size: NA
v_call: TRBV5-6
d_call: TRBD2
j_call: TRBJ2-3
cdr3_aa: CASSLMRGVLDTQYF
cdr3_nt: TGTGCCAGCAGCTTGATGCGGGGGGTATTAGATACGCAGTATTTT

clone_size: NA
v_call: TRBV28
d_call: NA
j_call: TRBJ2-7
cdr3_aa: CASSIRVYEQYF
cdr3_nt: TGTGCCAGCAGTATCAGGGTCTACGAGCAGTACTTC

clone_size: NA
v_call: TRBV5-6
d_call: TRBD2
j_call: TRBJ2-5
cdr3_aa: CASSLSGTSGEETQYF
cdr3_nt: TGTGCCAGCAGCTTGTCCGGGACTAGCGGGGAAGAGACCCAGTACTTC

clone_size: NA
v_call: TRBV18
d_call: TRBD1
j_call: TRBJ2-5
cdr3_aa: CASSPTRTGMRETQYF
cdr3_nt: TGTGCCAGCTCACCGACAAGGACAGGGATGCGAGAGACCCAGTACTTC

clone_size: NA
v_call: TRBV7-3
d_call: NA
j_call: TRBJ1-1
cdr3_aa: CASSQGGVPEAFF
cdr3_nt: TGTGCCAGCAGCCAGGGAGGGGTACCTGAAGCTTTCTTT

clone_size: NA
v_call: TRBV5-1
d_call: TRBD2
j_call: TRBJ2-1
cdr3_aa: CASSSSGGTYNEQFF
cdr3_nt: TGCGCCAGCAGCTCTAGCGGGGGTACCTACAATGAGCAGTTCTTC

clone_size: NA
v_call: TRBV9
d_call: NA
j_call: TRBJ1-2
cdr3_aa: CASSGTGLGYTF
cdr3_nt: TGTGCCAGCAGCGGAACAGGGTTAGGCTACACCTTC

clone_size: NA
v_call: TRBV5-1
d_call: TRBD2
j_call: TRBJ2-1
cdr3_aa: CASSLALLAEAYNEQFF
cdr3_nt: TGCGCCAGCAGCTTGGCCTTACTAGCGGAGGCCTACAATGAGCAGTTCTTC

clone_size: NA
v_call: TRBV12-5
d_call: TRBD2
j_call: TRBJ2-3
cdr3_aa: CASGLGFLGGSHPGDTQYF
cdr3_nt: TGTGCTAGTGGTTTGGGGTTCCTAGGCGGGAGCCACCCGGGAGATACGCAGTATTTT

clone_size: NA
v_call: TRBV7-2
d_call: TRBD2
j_call: TRBJ2-1
cdr3_aa: CASSQERLAGYNEQFF
cdr3_nt: TGTGCCAGCAGCCAGGAGCGACTAGCGGGGTACAATGAGCAGTTCTTC

clone_size: NA
v_call: TRBV7-3
d_call: NA
j_call: TRBJ2-7
cdr3_aa: CASSTFHEQYF
cdr3_nt: TGTGCCAGCAGCACTTTTCACGAGCAGTACTTC

clone_size: NA
v_call: TRBV5-1
d_call: TRBD2
j_call: TRBJ2-7
cdr3_aa: CASSFSGGAYEQYF
cdr3_nt: TGCGCCAGCAGCTTTAGCGGGGGAGCGTACGAGCAGTACTTC

clone_size: NA
v_call: TRBV18
d_call: TRBD1
j_call: TRBJ2-7
cdr3_aa: CASSPGQSYEQYF
cdr3_nt: TGTGCCAGCTCGCCGGGACAGTCCTACGAGCAGTACTTC

clone_size: NA
v_call: TRBV18
d_call: NA
j_call: TRBJ2-5
cdr3_aa: CASSPAGETQYF
cdr3_nt: TGTGCCAGCTCACCCGCCGGGGAGACCCAGTACTTC

clone_size: NA
v_call: TRBV3-1/TRBV3-2
d_call: NA
j_call: TRBJ1-2
cdr3_aa: CASSQDRGFDYGYTF
cdr3_nt: TGTGCCAGCAGCCAAGACAGGGGTTTTGACTATGGCTACACCTTC

clone_size: NA
v_call: TRBV6-5
d_call: TRBD1
j_call: TRBJ2-1
cdr3_aa: CASGQGELREQFF
cdr3_nt: TGTGCCAGCGGACAGGGGGAACTAAGAGAGCAGTTCTTC

clone_size: few
v_call: TRBV9
d_call: NA
j_call: TRBJ2-2
cdr3_aa: CASSVGEGVNTGELFF
cdr3_nt: TGTGCCAGCAGCGTAGGAGAGGGGGTAAACACCGGGGAGCTGTTTTTT

clone_size: few
v_call: TRBV15
d_call: NA
j_call: TRBJ2-1
cdr3_aa: CATRPGSSYNEQFF
cdr3_nt: TGTGCCACCAGACCCGGGAGTTCCTACAATGAGCAGTTCTTC

clone_size: NA
v_call: TRBV19
d_call: NA
j_call: TRBJ1-4
cdr3_aa: CASSILGSGELFF
cdr3_nt: TGTGCCAGTAGTATTTTAGGATCGGGGGAACTGTTTTTT

clone_size: NA
v_call: TRBV23-1
d_call: NA
j_call: TRBJ2-3
cdr3_aa: CATPTLPTDTQYF
cdr3_nt: TGCGCCACCCCGACATTGCCCACAGATACGCAGTATTTT

clone_size: NA
v_call: TRBV5-1
d_call: NA
j_call: TRBJ2-5
cdr3_aa: CASSLASNQETQYF
cdr3_nt: TGCGCCAGCAGCTTGGCCAGTAACCAAGAGACCCAGTACTTC

clone_size: NA
v_call: TRBV5-1
d_call: TRBD1
j_call: TRBJ1-6
cdr3_aa: CASSLDGQGGSPLHF
cdr3_nt: TGCGCCAGCAGCTTGGACGGACAGGGAGGTTCACCCCTCCACTTT

clone_size: NA
v_call: TRBV28
d_call: TRBD2
j_call: TRBJ2-4
cdr3_aa: CATLTSGSYIQYF
cdr3_nt: TGTGCCACCCTAACTAGCGGGAGTTACATTCAGTACTTC

clone_size: NA
v_call: TRBV21-1
d_call: NA
j_call: TRBJ1-1
cdr3_aa: CASINRFLTEAFF
cdr3_nt: TGTGCCAGCATTAACAGGTTCCTCACTGAAGCTTTCTTT

clone_size: NA
v_call: TRBV7-8
d_call: NA
j_call: TRBJ2-5
cdr3_aa: CASSVYLGSQETQYF
cdr3_nt: TGTGCCAGCAGCGTATACCTAGGTTCCCAAGAGACCCAGTACTTC

clone_size: NA
v_call: TRBV20-1
d_call: NA
j_call: TRBJ1-5
cdr3_aa: CSASFQGNNQPQHF
cdr3_nt: TGCAGTGCTAGTTTTCAGGGCAACAATCAGCCCCAGCATTTT

clone_size: NA
v_call: TRBV3-1/TRBV3-2
d_call: TRBD1
j_call: TRBJ1-2
cdr3_aa: CASSQNRDSGRYTF
cdr3_nt: TGTGCCAGCAGCCAAAACCGGGACAGCGGCCGCTACACCTTC

clone_size: NA
v_call: TRBV7-2
d_call: NA
j_call: TRBJ2-5
cdr3_aa: CASSLEVAGRQETQYF
cdr3_nt: TGTGCCAGCAGCTTAGAGGTTGCGGGGAGACAAGAGACCCAGTACTTC

clone_size: NA
v_call: TRBV7-2
d_call: TRBD1
j_call: TRBJ1-2
cdr3_aa: CASSATGISYGYTF
cdr3_nt: TGTGCCAGCAGTGCGACAGGGATAAGCTATGGCTACACCTTC

clone_size: NA
v_call: TRBV28
d_call: NA
j_call: TRBJ2-7
cdr3_aa: CASSPDLGEQYF
cdr3_nt: TGTGCCAGCAGTCCAGACTTGGGCGAGCAGTACTTC

clone_size: NA
v_call: TRBV4-3
d_call: TRBD1
j_call: TRBJ1-5
cdr3_aa: CASSQDTGTANQPQHF
cdr3_nt: TGCGCCAGCAGCCAAGATACCGGGACAGCAAATCAGCCCCAGCATTTT

clone_size: NA
v_call: TRBV30
d_call: NA
j_call: TRBJ1-1
cdr3_aa: CAWIQVEAFF
cdr3_nt: TGTGCCTGGATCCAGGTAGAAGCTTTCTTT

clone_size: NA
v_call: TRBV27
d_call: NA
j_call: TRBJ1-6
cdr3_aa: CASSLGGRNSPLHF
cdr3_nt: TGTGCCAGCAGTTTAGGGGGCCGGAATTCACCCCTCCACTTT

clone_size: NA
v_call: TRBV13
d_call: NA
j_call: TRBJ2-4
cdr3_aa: CASSPQRAGKNIQYF
cdr3_nt: TGTGCCAGCAGCCCCCAGCGGGCGGGGAAAAACATTCAGTACTTC

clone_size: NA
v_call: TRBV10-3
d_call: NA
j_call: TRBJ1-2
cdr3_aa: CAISGGDNYGYTF
cdr3_nt: TGTGCCATCAGTGGGGGGGATAACTATGGCTACACCTTC

clone_size: NA
v_call: TRBV4-2
d_call: TRBD1
j_call: TRBJ2-2
cdr3_aa: CASSQSPTGGESGELFF
cdr3_nt: TGTGCCAGCAGCCAATCACCGACAGGGGGCGAATCCGGGGAGCTGTTTTTT

clone_size: NA
v_call: TRBV5-1
d_call: NA
j_call: TRBJ2-7
cdr3_aa: CASTSTGIYEQYF
cdr3_nt: TGCGCCAGCACATCGACAGGCATCTACGAGCAGTACTTC

clone_size: NA
v_call: TRBV4-1
d_call: TRBD1
j_call: TRBJ1-1
cdr3_aa: CASSQEPRGRGRGGAEAFF
cdr3_nt: TGCGCCAGCAGCCAAGAGCCGCGGGGCAGGGGGCGCGGCGGTGCTGAAGCTTTCTTT

clone_size: NA
v_call: TRBV7-9
d_call: TRBD2
j_call: TRBJ2-3
cdr3_aa: CASSSGLAGLIDTQYF
cdr3_nt: TGTGCCAGCAGCTCGGGACTAGCGGGATTAATAGATACGCAGTATTTT